These 32 T cell receptor beta chains were all obtained from the same sample, sequenced in a study of Ad26.COV2.S vaccination and SARS-CoV-2 variants. Assay: immunoSEQ multiplex PCR; the TCRdb copy retains only in-frame clones and omits some. In the table there are 410,000 or so clones, about nine tenths of which are singletons. Treatment denoted: about 20 received Ad26.COV2.S at low or high dose, single or two shots; roughly five received placebo; per-sample allocation not given. Following the first vaccine or placebo injection, samples were taken on day 63. The material sequenced was peripheral blood, taken in a trial of Ad26.COV2.S vaccine versus placebo. Source of these receptors: a person aged 18-60 years who received the Ad26.COV2.S COVID-19 vaccine or a placebo.

The chain uses TRBV28 and TRBJ2-5; 7 bases match TRBD2. The CDR3 consists of 19 residues. Trimming at V came to 4 bases and at J to 4 bases, leaving 21 bases not matched to a gene. Germline values: CDR1 MDHEN, CDR2 SYDVKM. CDR3 nucleotides: TGTGCCAGCAGTTCCACCCAAGGGCTAGCGGTACCTCGGGGAGAGACCCAGTACTTC. This codes for CASSSTQGLAVPRGETQYF.

The chain recombines TRBV29-1 with TRBJ1-1; possible D gene TRBD1, 5 bases. Germline V gene lookup returns CDR1 SQVTM and CDR2 ANQGSEA. Trimming took 1 base from V and 10 from J, leaving 10 bases between them. This CDR3 comprises 11 residues. This CDR3 reads CSVEGAGTAFF. CDR3 DNA: TGCAGCGTTGAAGGGGCAGGGACAGCTTTCTTT.

The chain carries TRBV6-5 and TRBJ2-3; 7 bases fit TRBD1. CDR3 size: 13 residues. Germline CDR1 reads MNHEY; CDR2 reads SVGAGI. J lost 2 bases, V lost 10 bases, and 6 bases had no gene match. CDR3 region: CATGTDHTDTQYF. For the CDR3, the DNA is TGTGCCACCGGGACAGATCACACAGATACGCAGTATTTT.

This clone was seen a handful of times. The gene calls are TRBV27 and TRBJ2-1; D may be TRBD1 or TRBD2 (5 bases each). CDR3 length equals 14 residues. Trimming shortened V by 6 bases and J by 2 bases, and 11 bases separated the two germline ends. Germline assignment: CDR1 MNHEY and CDR2 SMNVEV (reference sequence). The CDR3 loop is CASSLGTTYNEQFF. CDR3 nucleotides: TGTGCCAGCAGCCTAGGGACCACCTACAATGAGCAGTTCTTC.

In this sample, this clone turned up a few times. The V gene is TRBV7-2, the J gene TRBJ1-3; 8 nucleotides line up with TRBD1. There are 17 residues in the CDR3. The V gene end was trimmed by 3 bases and the J gene end by 0 bases; junction bases not matched to a gene: 7. The germline V gene encodes CDR1 SGHTA and CDR2 FQGNSA. This chain's CDR3 is CASSFASGQVSGNTIYF. CDR3 bases: TGTGCCAGCAGCTTCGCCTCGGGACAGGTCTCTGGAAACACCATATATTTT.

The rearrangement links TRBV6-5 to TRBJ2-6; D possibly uses TRBD1 or TRBD2 (5 bases each). CDR3 length: 16 residues. V dropped 2 bases and J dropped 0 bases, with 8 bases sitting between them. Germline assignment: CDR1 MNHEY and CDR2 SVGAGI. The CDR3 spells CASSYEGTSGANVLTF. DNA of the CDR3: TGTGCCAGCAGTTACGAGGGGACCTCTGGGGCCAACGTCCTGACTTTC.

The chain joins TRBV6-5 to TRBJ2-1; no clear D. From germline, CDR1 is MNHEY and CDR2 SVGAGI. Deletions cut 5 bases from V and 7 bases from J, with 18 bases between. The CDR3 sequence is 15 residues long. Written as DNA, the CDR3 is TGTGCCAGCAGTCTCCGGGCCCCCTGGCTAAATGAGCAGTTCTTC. Its translation is CASSLRAPWLNEQFF.

The chain combines TRBV2 with TRBJ2-7, with 14 bases fitting TRBD2. V lost 7 bases to trimming and J lost 6 bases; unmatched junction nucleotides: 17. The length of the CDR3 is 18 residues. Germline-derived CDR1 and CDR2 are SNHLY and FYNNEI. This CDR3 is CASNSGLAGGGGVGEQYF. The CDR3 coding sequence is TGTGCCAGCAATTCTGGACTAGCGGGAGGAGGTGGGGTTGGCGAGCAGTACTTC.

The chain employs TRBV7-2 and TRBJ2-1, with 11 bases lining up with TRBD2. Per the germline V gene, CDR1 is SGHTA and CDR2 is FQGNSA. The CDR3 runs to 15 residues. Trimming at V came to 2 bases and at J to 10 bases, leaving 7 bases not matched to a gene. CDR3 in amino acids: CASSLSLAGGREQFF. The CDR3 DNA reads TGTGCCAGCAGCTTAAGTCTAGCGGGAGGACGGGAGCAGTTCTTC.

The J gene is TRBJ2-1, the V gene TRBV28; D gene uncertain. The CDR3 contains 13 residues. Germline V gene lookup returns CDR1 MDHEN and CDR2 SYDVKM. V lost 7 bases and J lost 6, with 13 bases in between. CDR3 nucleotides: TGTGCCAGCAAATTCAACCTGTTCAATGAGCAGTTCTTC. This encodes CASKFNLFNEQFF.

The V and J genes are TRBV4-3 and TRBJ2-1; D possibly corresponds to TRBD2 (5 bases). Trimming pared 0 bases from V and 2 bases from J, leaving 14 bases between. Germline V gene lookup returns CDR1 LGHNA and CDR2 YSLEER. The length of the CDR3 is 17 residues. The CDR3 reads CASSQDMAPGTYNEQFF. CDR3 DNA: TGCGCCAGCAGCCAAGATATGGCACCGGGGACCTACAATGAGCAGTTCTTC.

J is TRBJ2-7 and V is TRBV7-6; D may be TRBD1 (5 bases). Trimming pared 3 bases from V and 3 bases from J, leaving 9 bases between. The CDR3 length is 13 residues. Germline V CDR1 and CDR2: SGHVS, FNYEAQ. Here the CDR3 reads CASSFGRDYEQYF. The CDR3 DNA is TGTGCCAGCAGCTTTGGCAGGGACTACGAGCAGTACTTC.

The gene calls are TRBV4-1 and TRBJ1-4; the match to TRBD1 covers 7 bases. The germline V gene has CDR1 MGHRA and CDR2 YSYEKL. V lost 3 bases and J lost 5; bases outside the gene matches: 6. The CDR3 loop spans 15 amino acids. The chain's CDR3 is CASSHSGQNNEKLFF. The CDR3 coding sequence is TGCGCCAGCAGCCATTCGGGACAGAACAATGAAAAACTGTTTTTT.

The chain is built from TRBV7-9 and TRBJ2-2, with D perhaps matching TRBD2 (6 bases). The CDR3 has 14 amino acids. Germline CDR1 is SEHNR and CDR2 is FQNEAQ (reference sequence). The V end lost 5 bases, the J end lost 6 bases, and 13 bases lay between the germline ends. This CDR3 reads CASSPPGRPGELFF. Written as DNA, the CDR3 is TGTGCCAGCAGCCCCCCTGGGAGGCCCGGGGAGCTGTTTTTT.

The count of this clone is one. CDR3 coding DNA: TGTGCCAGCAGCCAAATTCTAGCGGGAGGAGGGGAGACCCAGTACTTC. Protein product: CASSQILAGGGETQYF. The J gene is TRBJ2-5, the V gene TRBV3-1 (or the pseudogene TRBV3-2), with TRBD2 matching 11 bases. This CDR3 spans 16 amino acids. Trimming cost V 2 bases and J 5 bases; bases outside gene matches: 7. Germline-derived CDR1 and CDR2 are LGHDT and YNNKEL (reference sequence).

The V gene is TRBV5-1, the J gene TRBJ1-1; 8 positions agree with TRBD1. J lost 1 base, V lost 7 bases, and 6 bases had no gene match. The germline gives CDR1 SGHRS, CDR2 YFSETQ. The CDR3 sequence is 14 residues long. The chain's CDR3 is CASSGQGANTEAFF. DNA for the CDR3: TGCGCCAGCTCCGGACAGGGCGCGAACACTGAAGCTTTCTTT. Filled out from reference TRBV5-1 and TRBJ1-1, the complete variable domain reads KAGVTQTPRYLIKTRGQQVTLSCSPISGHRSVSWYQQTPGQGLQFLFEYFSETQRNKGNFPGRFSGRQFSNSRSEMNVSTLELGDSALYLCASSGQGANTEAFFGQGTRLTVV.

This chain's CDR3 is CATSRGRGLAKNIQYF. The CDR3 bases are TGTGCCACCAGCAGAGGCAGGGGACTAGCCAAAAACATTCAGTACTTC. The chain uses TRBV15 and TRBJ2-4, with D perhaps matching TRBD1 or TRBD2 (6 bases each). The CDR3 is 16 residues long. Germline V lookup: CDR1 LNHNV, CDR2 YYDKDF (reference sequence). V was cut by 1 base and J by 0 bases, with 10 bases left in between.

The chain couples TRBV10-3 to TRBJ2-7; D might be TRBD2 (6 bases). Germline CDR1 and CDR2: ENHRY and SYGVKD. The CDR3 has 14 residues. Deletions cut 8 bases from V and 6 bases from J, with 20 bases between. CDR3: CAILGGGLRSEQYF. CDR3 nucleotides: TGTGCCATCCTTGGGGGAGGCCTCAGGAGCGAGCAGTACTTC.

A note on this clone: Other DNA variants within this sample encode the same CDR3. The V and J genes are TRBV27 and TRBJ2-3; unclear D gene. Germline CDR1 is MNHEY and CDR2 is SMNVEV (reference sequence). There are 12 residues in the CDR3. Trimming cost V 5 bases and J 3 bases, with 6 bases left between them. CDR3 DNA: TGTGCCAGCAGTCCCGGGACAGATACGCAGTATTTT. Encoded protein: CASSPGTDTQYF.

This chain connects TRBV7-9 to TRBJ2-1; 8 positions agree with TRBD2. V lost 2 bases, J lost 7 bases, and 10 bases stayed unmatched. From germline, CDR1 is SEHNR and CDR2 FQNEAQ (reference sequence). The CDR3 runs to 16 residues. Here the CDR3 DNA reads TGTGCCAGCAGCTTATCGGGAGCGGGAGTGGATAATGAGCAGTTCTTC. Translated: CASSLSGAGVDNEQFF. The entire variable domain, with the rest obtained from reference TRBV7-9 and TRBJ2-1, is as follows: DTGVSQNPRHKITKRGQNVTFRCDPISEHNRLYWYRQTLGQGPEFLTYFQNEAQLEKSRLLSDRFSAERPKGSFSTLEIQRTEQGDSAMYLCASSLSGAGVDNEQFFGPGTRLTVL.

This clone was observed a single time. This chain connects TRBV6-5 to TRBJ2-1; a weak D match, TRBD2 (6 bases). V lost 7 bases, J lost 3 bases, and 10 bases lay in between. The CDR3 loop spans 13 amino acids. CDR1 MNHEY and CDR2 SVGAGI come from the germline V gene. In nucleotides, the CDR3 is TGTGCCAGCAAGGAGGGAGACTACAATGAGCAGTTCTTC. Protein product: CASKEGDYNEQFF.

The chain uses TRBV10-3 and TRBJ2-1; no reliable D call. The ends were cut back, 0 bases at V and 6 bases at J, with 9 bases in the middle. The CDR3 is 14 amino acids. Germline CDR1 reads ENHRY; CDR2 reads SYGVKD. The CDR3 DNA sequence: TGTGCCATCAGTGAGTCTTACAATAGCAATGAGCAGTTCTTC. Encoded protein: CAISESYNSNEQFF.

The chain combines TRBV6-6 with TRBJ2-7; 8 bases match TRBD1. The V gene's germline CDR1 is MNHNY and CDR2 SVGAGI (reference sequence). The CDR3 consists of 15 residues. The junction had 14 bases not matched to a gene; V was cut back by 6 bases and J by 7 bases. This chain's CDR3 is CASSEWGDRGGEQYF. CDR3 DNA: TGTGCCAGCAGCGAGTGGGGAGACAGGGGAGGAGAGCAGTACTTC.

This sequence joins TRBV6-5 and TRBJ1-2; TRBD1 matches 9 bases. After removal of 5 bases from V and 3 bases from J, the junction contained 7 bases not matched to a gene. This CDR3 has 15 amino acids. Per germline, CDR1 MNHEY and CDR2 SVGAGI. In nucleotides, the CDR3 is TGTGCCAGCAGTATAGGGACAGGGTCTGACTATGGCTACACCTTC. Protein: CASSIGTGSDYGYTF.

This rearrangement joins TRBV2 to TRBJ2-1; 9 nucleotides align to TRBD1. In germline, CDR1 is SNHLY, CDR2 FYNNEI. The CDR3 sequence is 14 residues long. V lost 4 bases, J lost 9 bases, and 7 bases stayed unmatched. In DNA form, the CDR3 reads TGTGCCAGCAGTGGGCTTGGGACAGGGCTTGAGCAGTTCTTC. This translates into CASSGLGTGLEQFF.

V gene TRBV5-6 combines with J gene TRBJ1-1, with 8 bases aligning to TRBD1. CDR1 is SGHDT and CDR2 is YYEEEE in the germline V gene. The CDR3 has 15 amino acids. V lost 2 bases and J lost 4; bases outside the gene matches: 7. In DNA, the CDR3 is TGTGCCAGCAGCTTCCTGACAGGGGTGCCCACTGAAGCTTTCTTT. Its translation is CASSFLTGVPTEAFF.

This chain connects TRBV2 to TRBJ2-7; D gene uncertain. Germline CDR1 is SNHLY and CDR2 is FYNNEI. With 1 base removed from V and 0 bases from J, the gap between germline ends came to 10 bases. CDR3 size: 15 residues. CDR3 in amino acids: CASSEGQPGSYEQYF. The CDR3 DNA follows: TGTGCCAGCAGTGAAGGTCAGCCAGGCTCCTACGAGCAGTACTTC.

The genes are TRBV7-2 and TRBJ2-1, with 9 positions matching TRBD2. Trimming took 1 base from V and 0 from J; bases not matched to a gene: 1. Germline-derived CDR1 and CDR2 are SGHTA and FQGNSA. The CDR3 covers 16 residues. The CDR3 spells CASSLDSGSSYNEQFF. The CDR3 coding sequence is TGTGCCAGCAGCTTAGATAGCGGGAGCTCCTACAATGAGCAGTTCTTC.

The genes are TRBV24-1 and TRBJ1-2; D unresolved. This CDR3 has 13 residues. Germline-derived CDR1 and CDR2 are KGHDR and SFDVKD. V was shortened by 4 bases and J by 5 bases, with 10 bases between the two germline ends. CDR3 residues: CATSDGELYGYTF. The CDR3 DNA reads as TGTGCCACCAGTGACGGAGAGCTGTATGGCTACACCTTC.

The chain joins TRBV5-5 to TRBJ1-5; 7 bases align to TRBD1. CDR1 is SGHKS, CDR2 YYEKEE, per germline (reference sequence). The length of the CDR3 is 15 residues. J was trimmed by 0 bases and V by 4 bases; bases with no gene match: 4. CDR3 sequence reads: CASSPGTDSNQPQHF. The CDR3 DNA follows: TGTGCCAGCAGCCCCGGGACAGATAGCAATCAGCCCCAGCATTTT.

The genes are TRBV5-4 and TRBJ2-1; 9 nucleotides align to TRBD2. V shed 4 bases, J shed 9 bases, and the junction held 11 bases outside the gene matches. Germline V gene data show CDR1 as SGHNT and CDR2 as YYREEE (reference sequence). The CDR3 is 15 amino acids. In DNA, the CDR3 is TGTGCCAGCAGCCCCACGGGACTAGCCTATGGTGAGCAGTTCTTC. Translating it yields CASSPTGLAYGEQFF.

The chain is built from TRBV10-3 and TRBJ2-3, with a tentative D call TRBD1 (6 bases). The CDR3 length is 13 residues. With 5 bases removed from V and 5 bases from J, the gap between germline ends came to 11 bases. Germline assignment: CDR1 ENHRY and CDR2 SYGVKD. This chain's CDR3 is CAISPTGRDTQYF. CDR3 DNA: TGTGCCATCAGTCCAACAGGGAGAGATACGCAGTATTTT.